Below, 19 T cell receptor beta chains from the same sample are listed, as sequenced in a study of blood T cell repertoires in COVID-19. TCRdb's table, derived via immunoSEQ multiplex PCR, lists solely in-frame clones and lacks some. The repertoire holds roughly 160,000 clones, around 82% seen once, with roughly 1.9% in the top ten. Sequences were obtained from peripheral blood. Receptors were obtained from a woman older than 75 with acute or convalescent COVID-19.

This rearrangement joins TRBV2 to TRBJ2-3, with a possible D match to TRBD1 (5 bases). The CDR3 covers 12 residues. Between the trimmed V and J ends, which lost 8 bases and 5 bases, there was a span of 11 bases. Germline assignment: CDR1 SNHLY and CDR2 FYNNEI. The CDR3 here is CASQGYIDTQYF. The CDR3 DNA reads TGTGCCAGCCAGGGTTATATAGATACGCAGTATTTT.

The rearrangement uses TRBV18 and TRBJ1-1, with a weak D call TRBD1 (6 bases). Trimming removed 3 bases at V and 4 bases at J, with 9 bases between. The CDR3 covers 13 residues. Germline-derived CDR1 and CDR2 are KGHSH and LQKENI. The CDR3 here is CASSPSGVTEAFF. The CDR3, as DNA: TGTGCCAGCTCACCCTCAGGGGTCACTGAAGCTTTCTTT.

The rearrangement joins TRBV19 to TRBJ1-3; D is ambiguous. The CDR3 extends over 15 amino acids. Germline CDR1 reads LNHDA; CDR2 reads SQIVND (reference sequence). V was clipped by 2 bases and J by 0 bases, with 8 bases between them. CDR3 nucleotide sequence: TGTGCCAGTAGTATAACTGCCTTCTCTGGAAACACCATATATTTT. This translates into CASSITAFSGNTIYF.

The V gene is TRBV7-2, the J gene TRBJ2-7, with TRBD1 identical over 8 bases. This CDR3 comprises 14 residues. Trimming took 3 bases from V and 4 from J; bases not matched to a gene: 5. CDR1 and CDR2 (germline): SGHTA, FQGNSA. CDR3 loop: CASSFQGAAYEQYF. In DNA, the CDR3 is TGTGCCAGCAGCTTCCAGGGGGCCGCATACGAGCAGTACTTC.

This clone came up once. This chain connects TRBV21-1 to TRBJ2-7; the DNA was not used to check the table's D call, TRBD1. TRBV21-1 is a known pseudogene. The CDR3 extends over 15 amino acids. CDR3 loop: CASSKTGGASYEQYF. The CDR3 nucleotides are TGTGCCAGCAGCAAAACAGGGGGCGCGTCATACGAGCAGTACTTC.

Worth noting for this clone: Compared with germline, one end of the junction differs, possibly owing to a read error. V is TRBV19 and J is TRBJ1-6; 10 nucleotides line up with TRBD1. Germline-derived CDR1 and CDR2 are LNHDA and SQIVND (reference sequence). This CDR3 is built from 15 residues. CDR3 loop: CASSQTGGYDSPLHF. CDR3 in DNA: TGTGCCAGTAGCCAGACAGGGGGCTATGATTCACCCCTCCACTTT.

Here the CDR3 DNA reads TGTGCCAGCAGCGTAACAGGGGACAGAACTGAAGCTTTCTTT. Its protein product is CASSVTGDRTEAFF. The J gene is TRBJ1-1, the V gene TRBV9, with TRBD1 matching over 7 bases. Germline loops: CDR1 SGDLS, CDR2 YYNGEE. The CDR3 is 14 residues long. V was pared by 1 base and J by 5 bases, with 5 bases of the junction left unmatched.

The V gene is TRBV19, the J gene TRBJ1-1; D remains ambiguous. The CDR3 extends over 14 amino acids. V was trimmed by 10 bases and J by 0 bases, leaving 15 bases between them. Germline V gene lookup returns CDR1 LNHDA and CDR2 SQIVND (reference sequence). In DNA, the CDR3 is TGTGCCACCCGGGAGAAATCAATGAACACTGAAGCTTTCTTT. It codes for CATREKSMNTEAFF. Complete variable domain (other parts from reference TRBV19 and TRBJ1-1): DGGITQSPKYLFRKEGQNVTLSCEQNLNHDAMYWYRQDPGQGLRLIYYSQIVNDFQKGDIAEGYSVSREKKESFPLTVTSAQKNPTAFYLCATREKSMNTEAFFGQGTRLTVV.

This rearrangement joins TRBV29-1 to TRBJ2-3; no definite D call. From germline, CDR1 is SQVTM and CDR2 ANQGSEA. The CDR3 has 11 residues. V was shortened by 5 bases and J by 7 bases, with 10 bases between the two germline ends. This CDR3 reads CSVIGQNTQYF. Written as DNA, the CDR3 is TGCAGCGTTATTGGGCAAAATACGCAGTATTTT.

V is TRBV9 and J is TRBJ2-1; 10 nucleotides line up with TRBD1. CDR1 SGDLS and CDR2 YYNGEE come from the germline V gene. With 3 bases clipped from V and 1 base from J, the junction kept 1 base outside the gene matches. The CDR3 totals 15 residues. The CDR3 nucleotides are TGTGCCAGCAGCGCGGGACAGGGGTCCTACAATGAGCAGTTCTTC. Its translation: CASSAGQGSYNEQFF.

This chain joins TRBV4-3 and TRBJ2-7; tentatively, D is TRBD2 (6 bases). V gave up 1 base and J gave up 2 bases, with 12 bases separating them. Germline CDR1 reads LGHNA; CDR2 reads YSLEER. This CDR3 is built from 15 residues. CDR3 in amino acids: CASSQAAGGTYEQYF. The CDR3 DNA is TGCGCCAGCAGCCAAGCAGCCGGGGGTACCTACGAGCAGTACTTC.

The CDR3 loop reads CASSVLSGGAWYEQYF. The CDR3 DNA follows: TGCGCCAGCAGCGTCCTTAGCGGGGGGGCCTGGTACGAGCAGTACTTC. The chain carries TRBV5-1 and TRBJ2-7; TRBD2 matches 11 bases. V shed 4 bases, J shed 4 bases, and the junction held 10 bases outside the gene matches. The length of the CDR3 is 16 residues. The germline gives CDR1 SGHRS, CDR2 YFSETQ.

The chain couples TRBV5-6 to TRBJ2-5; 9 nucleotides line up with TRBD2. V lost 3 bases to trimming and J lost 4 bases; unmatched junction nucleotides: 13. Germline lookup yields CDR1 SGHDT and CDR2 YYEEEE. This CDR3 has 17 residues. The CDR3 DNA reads TGTGCCAGCAGCTCGACTGTGGGACTAGCAGTGCGAGAGACCCAGTACTTC. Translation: CASSSTVGLAVRETQYF.

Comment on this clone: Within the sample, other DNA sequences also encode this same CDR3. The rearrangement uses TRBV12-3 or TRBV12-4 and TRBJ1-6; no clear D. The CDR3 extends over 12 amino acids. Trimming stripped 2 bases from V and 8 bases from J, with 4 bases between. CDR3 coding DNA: TGTGCCAGCAGTTTATCCGATTCACCCCTCCACTTT. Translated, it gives CASSLSDSPLHF.

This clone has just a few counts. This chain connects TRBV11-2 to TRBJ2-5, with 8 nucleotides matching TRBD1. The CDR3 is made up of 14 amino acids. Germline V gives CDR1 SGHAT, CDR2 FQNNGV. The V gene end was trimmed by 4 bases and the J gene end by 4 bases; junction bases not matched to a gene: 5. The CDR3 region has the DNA TGTGCCAGCAGCTCACAGGGGGTCCGAGAGACCCAGTACTTC. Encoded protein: CASSSQGVRETQYF.

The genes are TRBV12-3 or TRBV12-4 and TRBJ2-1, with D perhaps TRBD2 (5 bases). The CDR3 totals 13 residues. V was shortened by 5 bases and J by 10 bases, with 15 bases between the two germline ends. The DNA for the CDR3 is TGTGCCAGCAGTCCCGGCGGAGCGGCCGAGCAGTTCTTC. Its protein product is CASSPGGAAEQFF.

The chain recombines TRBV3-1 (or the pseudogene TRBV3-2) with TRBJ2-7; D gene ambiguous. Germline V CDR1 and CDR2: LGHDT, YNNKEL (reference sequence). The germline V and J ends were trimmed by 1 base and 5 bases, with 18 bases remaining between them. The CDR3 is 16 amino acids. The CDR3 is CASSQGIGLQYHEQYF. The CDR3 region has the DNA TGTGCCAGCAGCCAAGGGATTGGGCTCCAGTACCACGAGCAGTACTTC.

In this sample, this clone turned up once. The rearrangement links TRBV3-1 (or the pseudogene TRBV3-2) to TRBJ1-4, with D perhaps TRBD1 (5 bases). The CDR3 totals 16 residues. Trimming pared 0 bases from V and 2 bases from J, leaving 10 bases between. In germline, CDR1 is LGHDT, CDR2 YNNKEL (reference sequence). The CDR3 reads CASSQDGAGTNEKLFF. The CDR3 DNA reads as TGTGCCAGCAGCCAAGATGGGGCGGGGACTAATGAAAAACTGTTTTTT.

CDR3 coding DNA: TGTGCCAGTGCAGGGTACGACACCGGGGAGCTGTTTTTT. This translates into CASAGYDTGELFF. The V gene is TRBV2, the J gene TRBJ2-2; a possible D gene is TRBD1 (5 bases). V dropped 9 bases and J dropped 3 bases, with 11 bases sitting between them. Germline V gives CDR1 SNHLY, CDR2 FYNNEI. This CDR3 has 13 residues.